A single sample gave rise to the 26 T cell receptor beta chains below, sequenced in a study of CD8+ T cells in alopecia areata. As for treatment: oral pan-JAK inhibitor, 5-10 mg twice daily. Isolated RNA was reverse transcribed into cDNA used as the sequencing template. Assay used: immunoSEQ multiplex PCR; TCRdb lists only in-frame clones, some missing. Among about 130,000 clones, roughly 54% were seen once, and the ten largest hold 15%. The sequencing here drew on CD8+ T cells sorted from blood, taken at week 4, from a patient treated with tofacitinib. The receptors shown here come from a human donor with alopecia areata.

The chain carries TRBV7-9 and TRBJ1-1; 9 bases fit TRBD1. Trimming took 5 bases from V and 4 from J; bases not matched to a gene: 8. Per the germline V gene, CDR1 is SEHNR and CDR2 is FQNEAQ (reference sequence). This CDR3 is 15 amino acids long. For the CDR3, the DNA is TGTGCCAGCAGCGAACACGAGACAGGGGGCACTGAAGCTTTCTTT. Its translation is CASSEHETGGTEAFF.

This clone was found once. The chain recombines TRBV13 with TRBJ1-1; 7 bases fit TRBD1. Losses at the gene ends were 1 base for V and 4 bases for J; bases not matched to a gene: 6. The CDR3 has 15 amino acids. The V gene's germline CDR1 is PRHDT and CDR2 FYEKMQ (reference sequence). The chain's CDR3 is CASSLEGTGVTEAFF. In nucleotides, the CDR3 is TGTGCCAGCAGCTTAGAGGGTACAGGGGTCACTGAAGCTTTCTTT. The variable domain in full, with the rest retrieved from reference TRBV13 and TRBJ1-1, is AAGVIQSPRHLIKEKRETATLKCYPIPRHDTVYWYQQGPGQDPQFLISFYEKMQSDKGSIPDRFSAQQFSDYHSELNMSSLELGDSALYFCASSLEGTGVTEAFFGQGTRLTVV.

This clone has more than one count but fewer than ten. The J gene is TRBJ2-2, the V gene TRBV6-5; 9 bases are shared with TRBD1. The V and J ends lost 7 bases and 6 bases, in that order; junction bases with no gene match: 6. Per germline, CDR1 MNHEY and CDR2 SVGAGI. The CDR3 length is 14 residues. The DNA for the CDR3 is TGTGCCAGCAAACAGGGGGCGCTTGCCGGGGAGCTGTTTTTT. The encoded protein is CASKQGALAGELFF.

The chain carries TRBV5-4 and TRBJ2-3; D may be TRBD2 (6 bases). V lost 0 bases, J lost 3 bases, and 17 bases lay in between. Germline values: CDR1 SGHNT, CDR2 YYREEE (reference sequence). This CDR3 contains 17 residues. This CDR3 reads CASSLALAGRWTDTQYF. DNA for the CDR3: TGTGCCAGCAGCTTGGCCCTGGCGGGGAGGTGGACAGATACGCAGTATTTT.

The CDR3 loop is CASSPPGRIEKLFF. In nucleotides, the CDR3 is TGTGCCAGCAGCCCCCCCGGACGGATTGAAAAACTGTTTTTT. This chain joins TRBV7-9 and TRBJ1-4; no definite D call. This CDR3 has 14 residues. Germline loops: CDR1 SEHNR, CDR2 FQNEAQ (reference sequence). Between the trimmed V and J ends, which lost 5 bases and 7 bases, there was a span of 14 bases. The full variable domain, completed using reference TRBV7-9 and TRBJ1-4, is DTGVSQNPRHKITKRGQNVTFRCDPISEHNRLYWYRQTLGQGPEFLTYFQNEAQLEKSRLLSDRFSAERPKGSFSTLEIQRTEQGDSAMYLCASSPPGRIEKLFFGSGTQLSVL.

This clone was picked up a small number of times. The identical CDR3 is also encoded by other nucleotide sequences in the sample. The chain combines TRBV7-8 with TRBJ2-5; 10 bases are shared with TRBD1. CDR1 and CDR2 from the germline V gene are SGHVS and FQNEAQ. This CDR3 is 13 amino acids long. Trimming removed 4 bases from V and 4 bases from J; junction bases left unmatched: 0. The CDR3 protein is CASSWDRGETQYF. CDR3 nucleotides: TGTGCCAGCAGCTGGGACAGGGGAGAGACCCAGTACTTC. Full variable domain (missing parts from reference TRBV7-8 and TRBJ2-5): GAGVSQSPRYKVAKRGQDVALRCDPISGHVSLFWYQQALGQGPEFLTYFQNEAQLDKSGLPSDRFFAERPEGSVSTLKIQRTQQEDSAVYLCASSWDRGETQYFGPGTRLLVL.

This clone was observed a few times. The rearrangement joins TRBV29-1 to TRBJ1-1; perhaps TRBD1 as D (6 bases). This CDR3 is 14 amino acids long. Germline V CDR1 and CDR2: SQVTM, ANQGSEA. V was cut by 1 base and J by 4 bases, with 13 bases left in between. This chain's CDR3 is CSVEAGGWGTEAFF. The CDR3 nucleotides are TGCAGCGTTGAAGCTGGGGGCTGGGGCACTGAAGCTTTCTTT.

The chain couples TRBV27 to TRBJ1-1; D unresolved. This CDR3 region has 12 residues. Germline assignment: CDR1 MNHEY and CDR2 SMNVEV (reference sequence). Trimming took off 5 bases at V and 0 bases at J, with 4 bases between the two ends. CDR3 sequence (DNA): TGTGCCAGCAGTGACTTGAACACTGAAGCTTTCTTT. Amino acid sequence: CASSDLNTEAFF.

The rearrangement links TRBV5-6 to TRBJ2-7; D may be TRBD1 (5 bases). The V end lost 2 bases, the J end lost 2 bases, and 14 bases lay between the germline ends. CDR1 is SGHDT and CDR2 is YYEEEE in the germline V gene. The CDR3 has 15 amino acids. CDR3 region: CASSFLTAPTYEQYF. CDR3 sequence (DNA): TGTGCCAGCAGCTTCCTGACAGCTCCAACCTACGAGCAGTACTTC.

The V gene is TRBV11-2, the J gene TRBJ2-7; D possibly matches TRBD1 or TRBD2 (5 bases each). Trimming removed 0 bases from V and 7 bases from J, with 10 bases in between. CDR3 length: 13 residues. Germline-derived CDR1 and CDR2 are SGHAT and FQNNGV. CDR3 loop: CASSLDRGAEQYF. The CDR3 coding sequence is TGTGCCAGCAGCTTAGATCGAGGGGCGGAGCAGTACTTC.

In nucleotides, the CDR3 is TGCGCCAGCAGCCAAGCGTTAAGGGTTGGGGAGCAGTTCTTC. Translating it yields CASSQALRVGEQFF. This chain joins TRBV4-1 and TRBJ2-1; D uncertain. Germline CDR1 reads MGHRA; CDR2 reads YSYEKL. This CDR3 has 14 amino acids. Trimming pared 1 base from V and 10 bases from J, leaving 14 bases between.

As regards this clone: Other DNA sequences in this specimen translate into the identical CDR3. The chain joins TRBV5-1 to TRBJ1-1; D unclear. CDR1 is SGHRS and CDR2 is YFSETQ in the germline V gene. The V gene lost 2 bases and the J gene lost 1 base, with 9 bases spanning the gap. CDR3 length: 14 amino acids. The CDR3 protein is CASSLGGENTEAFF. CDR3 sequence (DNA): TGCGCCAGCAGCTTAGGCGGCGAGAACACTGAAGCTTTCTTT.

This rearrangement joins TRBV9 to TRBJ1-1, with D possibly being TRBD1 (5 bases). Germline V gene sequence: CDR1 SGDLS, CDR2 YYNGEE. V shed 2 bases and J shed 2 bases, with 16 bases lying between them. The CDR3 spans 16 residues. CDR3 nucleotide sequence: TGTGCCAGCAGCGTGATGGAGGGGTTGATAAACACTGAAGCTTTCTTT. Translating gives CASSVMEGLINTEAFF.

The rearrangement links TRBV19 to TRBJ2-7; no definite D call. V shed 7 bases and J shed 2 bases, with 9 bases lying between them. From germline, CDR1 is LNHDA and CDR2 SQIVND (reference sequence). The CDR3 covers 12 residues. The CDR3 DNA follows: TGTGCCAGTACCGATGGAACCTACGAGCAGTACTTC. This sequence encodes CASTDGTYEQYF.

This rearrangement joins TRBV4-1 to TRBJ2-3; no reliable D call. Germline CDR1 MGHRA, CDR2 YSYEKL. Trimming stripped 4 bases from V and 4 bases from J, with 9 bases between. The length of the CDR3 is 13 residues. This CDR3 is CASSLYLPDTQYF. As DNA, the CDR3 is TGCGCCAGCAGCCTTTACCTACCAGATACGCAGTATTTT.

The gene calls are TRBV18 and TRBJ1-1; TRBD1 is a possible D gene (6 bases). With 3 bases removed from V and 4 bases from J, the gap between germline ends came to 18 bases. Germline CDR1 is KGHSH and CDR2 is LQKENI. The CDR3 runs 16 residues. CDR3: CASSPLKGEGGTEAFF. As DNA, the CDR3 is TGTGCCAGCTCACCCCTGAAGGGGGAGGGTGGCACTGAAGCTTTCTTT.

This clone turned up a few times. The chain carries TRBV4-1 and TRBJ2-5, with D unclear. Trimming shortened V by 4 bases and J by 5 bases, and 11 bases separated the two germline ends. There are 13 residues in the CDR3. CDR1 is MGHRA, CDR2 YSYEKL, per germline. DNA for the CDR3: TGCGCCAGCAGCCCGAGCGACTGGGAGACCCAGTACTTC. Protein: CASSPSDWETQYF.

The chain recombines TRBV13 with TRBJ1-6; D gene unclear. V lost 2 bases and J lost 6, with 8 bases in between. Per the germline V gene, CDR1 is PRHDT and CDR2 is FYEKMQ (reference sequence). This CDR3 spans 14 amino acids. Here the CDR3 reads CASSLRGFNSPLHF. The CDR3 DNA sequence: TGTGCCAGCAGCTTACGCGGGTTTAATTCACCCCTCCACTTT.

This clone has a handful of counts. V gene TRBV10-3 combines with J gene TRBJ2-1; D possibly corresponds to TRBD2 (6 bases). The V gene's germline CDR1 is ENHRY and CDR2 SYGVKD. The V end lost 7 bases, the J end lost 0 bases, and 13 bases lay between the germline ends. The CDR3 has 15 amino acids. The CDR3 coding sequence is TGTGCCATCAAGGAGGGCAGCAGCTCCTACAATGAGCAGTTCTTC. The encoded protein is CAIKEGSSSYNEQFF.

The chain couples TRBV2 to TRBJ2-1; D is ambiguous. Germline V gene sequence: CDR1 SNHLY, CDR2 FYNNEI. The CDR3 is 14 residues long. V was shortened by 4 bases and J by 2 bases, with 9 bases between the two germline ends. CDR3 coding DNA: TGTGCCAGCAGTGCAGACGGTCCCTACAATGAGCAGTTCTTC. Translated, it gives CASSADGPYNEQFF.

V usage is TRBV5-6 and J usage is TRBJ1-1; D call uncertain. Germline V gene sequence: CDR1 SGHDT, CDR2 YYEEEE. This CDR3 has 13 amino acids. The V and J ends lost 6 bases and 3 bases respectively, with 12 bases between them. The CDR3 loop is CASTLTDYTEAFF. The CDR3 nucleotides are TGTGCCAGCACCCTCACCGACTACACTGAAGCTTTCTTT.

As to this clone: The same CDR3 arises from other DNA sequences in this sample as well. The chain couples TRBV4-1 to TRBJ2-7, with 9 bases aligning to TRBD1. The germline V gene encodes CDR1 MGHRA and CDR2 YSYEKL. V lost 4 bases, J lost 5 bases, and 3 bases stayed unmatched. This CDR3 has 13 amino acids. CDR3 nucleotide sequence: TGCGCCAGCAGCCGGGACAGGGAGGACGAGCAGTACTTC. This sequence encodes CASSRDREDEQYF.

The chain combines TRBV7-2 with TRBJ2-7; possible D gene TRBD2, 7 bases. There are 16 residues in the CDR3. V lost 5 bases to trimming and J lost 3 bases, with 20 bases between them. From germline, CDR1 is SGHTA and CDR2 FQGNSA. CDR3 in amino acids: CASSPGMGGGRYEQYF. CDR3 coding DNA: TGTGCCAGCAGCCCAGGAATGGGGGGGGGCCGCTACGAGCAGTACTTC.

The table lists this clone with a few counts. The chain has TRBV14 and TRBJ1-3, with TRBD1 as a possible D gene (5 bases). There are 13 residues in the CDR3. Trimming removed 0 bases from V and 8 bases from J, with 8 bases in between. Germline V gives CDR1 SGHDN, CDR2 FVKESK. CDR3 DNA sequence: TGTGCCAGCAGCCAAGATGGGGGTTACACCATATATTTT. Translating it yields CASSQDGGYTIYF.

The chain joins TRBV6-6 to TRBJ1-1; TRBD1 aligns across 7 bases. Losses at the gene ends were 6 bases for V and 0 bases for J; bases not matched to a gene: 4. Germline CDR1 is MNHNY and CDR2 is SVGAGI (reference sequence). The length of the CDR3 is 14 residues. CDR3 in amino acids: CASRTGQLNTEAFF. DNA for the CDR3: TGTGCCAGCAGGACGGGACAGCTGAACACTGAAGCTTTCTTT.

This clone occurred once. This sequence joins TRBV27 and TRBJ2-2; 8 bases line up with TRBD2. Germline CDR1 is MNHEY and CDR2 is SMNVEV (reference sequence). With 6 bases clipped from V and 0 bases from J, the junction kept 12 bases outside the gene matches. This CDR3 comprises 18 residues. The CDR3 sequence is CASSSLGLAGSNTGELFF. The CDR3 bases are TGTGCCAGCAGCTCCTTAGGGCTAGCGGGTTCGAACACCGGGGAGCTGTTTTTT.